A single count supports the clone carrying this T cell receptor beta chain. This table comes from immunoSEQ multiplex PCR, and its TCRdb copy is limited to in-frame clones, with some not included. The table lists just under 20,000 clones, around 83% of them singletons, with roughly 30% in the top ten. The data were taken from a study of blood T cell repertoires in COVID-19. Trimming removed 6 bases from V and 0 bases from J, with 11 bases in between. CDR3 length: 14 amino acids. In germline, CDR1 is KGHDR, CDR2 SFDVKD. The clonotype originates from a human donor with active COVID-19. The donor label of this sample is uncertain. The sample was peripheral blood. The V and J genes are TRBV24-1 and TRBJ2-7, with D maybe TRBD1 (5 bases). The CDR3 region is CATSLRGSSYEQYF. CDR3 in DNA: TGTGCCACCAGTTTAAGGGGATCCTCCTACGAGCAGTACTTC.